Presented here are 26 T cell receptor beta chains from one specimen sequenced in a study of cytomegalovirus exposure and HLA in healthy donors. The PCR ran on 60 Vbeta and 13 Jbeta primers. Clones were read by immunoSEQ multiplex PCR, and TCRdb kept only the in-frame ones, dropping some. The sample lists about 63,000 clones; around 75% were seen once. The sequencing input was PBMCs. Every receptor here comes from a woman aged 40 to 49 in good health and CMV-seropositive.

CDR3 DNA sequence: TGTGCCAGCAGCGTGTCCGGGACAGGGTTCTACGAGCAGTACTTC. This encodes CASSVSGTGFYEQYF. The chain recombines TRBV9 with TRBJ2-5; 9 bases match TRBD1. The better agreement between TRBJ2-7 and the DNA end casts doubt on the J call. Germline CDR1 is SGDLS and CDR2 is YYNGEE. This CDR3 is built from 15 residues.

V gene TRBV10-3 combines with J gene TRBJ2-5, with a possible D match to TRBD2 (5 bases). Germline-derived CDR1 and CDR2 are ENHRY and SYGVKD. The V gene lost 5 bases and the J gene lost 2 bases, with 9 bases spanning the gap. The CDR3 is 13 amino acids. CDR3 DNA: TGTGCCATCAGTAGGCCGGGGCAAGAGACCCAGTACTTC. This sequence encodes CAISRPGQETQYF.

This clone has only one observation. The chain combines TRBV30 with TRBJ1-1; 9 nucleotides agree with TRBD1. The germline V gene encodes CDR1 GTSNPN and CDR2 SVGIG (reference sequence). The CDR3 is made up of 17 amino acids. J gave up 3 bases and V 0 bases, and 11 bases lay outside the gene matches. CDR3 DNA: TGTGCCTGGAGTGTAGCCCGCACAGGGGGCCATCACACTGAAGCTTTCTTT. Its protein is CAWSVARTGGHHTEAFF.

This chain links TRBV18 with TRBJ2-1, with TRBD2 matching 8 bases. Germline CDR1 is KGHSH and CDR2 is LQKENI. J was trimmed by 7 bases and V by 3 bases; bases with no gene match: 8. The CDR3 consists of 15 residues. The CDR3 loop is CASSPVPGGLNEQFF. The CDR3 DNA sequence: TGTGCCAGCTCACCCGTACCGGGGGGGCTGAATGAGCAGTTCTTC. The variable domain in full, with the rest retrieved from reference TRBV18 and TRBJ2-1, is NAGVMQNPRHLVRRRGQEARLRCSPMKGHSHVYWYRQLPEEGLKFMVYLQKENIIDESGMPKERFSAEFPKEGPSILRIQQVVRGDSAAYFCASSPVPGGLNEQFFGPGTRLTVL.

This clone was recorded once. This chain connects TRBV11-2 to TRBJ2-3; D is ambiguous. Trimming took 4 bases from V and 2 from J, leaving 10 bases between them. Germline assignment: CDR1 SGHAT and CDR2 FQNNGV. The CDR3 covers 14 residues. This CDR3 is CASSSLQYTDTQYF. CDR3 DNA sequence: TGTGCCAGCAGCTCTTTACAGTACACAGATACGCAGTATTTT.

The J gene is TRBJ2-4, the V gene TRBV27; TRBD1 is a possible D gene (6 bases). The CDR3 covers 13 residues. The germline V gene encodes CDR1 MNHEY and CDR2 SMNVEV (reference sequence). The germline V and J ends were trimmed by 3 bases and 11 bases, with 14 bases remaining between them. This CDR3 is CASSFDLRGVQYF. CDR3 DNA sequence: TGTGCCAGCAGTTTTGACCTCAGGGGCGTTCAGTACTTC.

CDR3 sequence: CASSQTGTVNTEAFF. The CDR3, as DNA: TGCGCCAGCAGCCAGACCGGGACAGTGAACACTGAAGCTTTCTTT. The gene calls are TRBV4-1 and TRBJ1-1, with 7 bases lining up with TRBD1. The CDR3 extends over 15 amino acids. V was clipped by 3 bases and J by 0 bases; unmatched bases: 4. Germline loops: CDR1 MGHRA, CDR2 YSYEKL.

This clone was seen a single time. The chain recombines TRBV12-5 with TRBJ2-7; 12 nucleotides line up with TRBD1. The CDR3 extends over 14 amino acids. V was clipped by 3 bases and J by 5 bases; unmatched bases: 2. Germline CDR1 LGHNT, CDR2 FRNRAP. As DNA, the CDR3 is TGTGCTAGTGGTTTAGGGGACAGGGGGCACGAGCAGTACTTC. Protein sequence: CASGLGDRGHEQYF.

The chain is built from TRBV29-1 and TRBJ2-3; D unclear. There are 13 residues in the CDR3. V was pared by 1 base and J by 3 bases, with 8 bases between. Germline-derived CDR1 and CDR2 are SQVTM and ANQGSEA. CDR3 coding DNA: TGCAGCGTTGAAGTTCCAGTAACAGATACGCAGTATTTT. It is translated as CSVEVPVTDTQYF.

The sample holds a few counts of this clone. This sequence joins TRBV10-3 and TRBJ2-7; 11 bases are a match to TRBD2. This CDR3 is 14 amino acids long. V was pared by 11 bases and J by 3 bases, with 9 bases of the junction left unmatched. CDR1 and CDR2 (germline): ENHRY, SYGVKD. CDR3 sequence reads: CASKSLAGDYEQYF. The CDR3 DNA is TGTGCCTCCAAATCACTAGCGGGGGACTACGAGCAGTACTTC.

This clone was observed a few times. J is TRBJ1-5 and V is TRBV6-1; D gene unclear. V was cut by 4 bases and J by 4 bases, with 14 bases left in between. The V gene's germline CDR1 is MNHNS and CDR2 SASEGT. There are 15 residues in the CDR3. The CDR3 nucleotides are TGTGCCAGCAGTGGAGGGCAGTCGGGGAATCAGCCCCAGCATTTT. Its translation is CASSGGQSGNQPQHF.

The gene calls are TRBV7-9 and TRBJ2-7; 8 bases map to TRBD1. The V gene's germline CDR1 is SEHNR and CDR2 FQNEAQ (reference sequence). The CDR3 contains 15 residues. Germline trimming cut 3 bases from V and 3 bases from J; bases unmatched to any gene: 7. Written as DNA, the CDR3 is TGTGCCAGCAGCTTTGGACAGGGAGGTCTCTACGAGCAGTACTTC. Translating it yields CASSFGQGGLYEQYF.

The gene calls are TRBV19 and TRBJ1-2; D gene unclear. CDR1 and CDR2 (germline): LNHDA, SQIVND (reference sequence). The CDR3 runs 14 residues. V was pared by 6 bases and J by 3 bases, with 14 bases between. CDR3 DNA sequence: TGTGCCAGTAGGCCCGGAGGGCGGGACTATGGCTACACCTTC. The encoded protein is CASRPGGRDYGYTF.

This sequence joins TRBV4-2 and TRBJ1-2; no reliable D call. V lost 0 bases to trimming and J lost 7 bases, with 3 bases between them. The CDR3 extends over 11 amino acids. CDR1 and CDR2 (germline): LGHNA, YNFKEQ. Here the CDR3 DNA reads TGTGCCAGCAGCCAAGATCTTGGCTACACCTTC. Translating gives CASSQDLGYTF.

The V gene is TRBV5-1, the J gene TRBJ2-7, with 8 nucleotides matching TRBD1. CDR3 length equals 14 residues. Germline loops: CDR1 SGHRS, CDR2 YFSETQ. V lost 4 bases to trimming and J lost 5 bases; unmatched junction nucleotides: 8. CDR3 nucleotide sequence: TGCGCCAGCAGCCAAATAGGACAGGGAAACGAGCAGTACTTC. It encodes CASSQIGQGNEQYF.

V usage is TRBV7-5 and J usage is TRBJ1-1; no DNA check was done on the table's D call, TRBD1. TRBV7-5 is reported as a pseudogene. The CDR3 is 16 amino acids. This CDR3 reads CARRQADRGPNTEAFF. Here the CDR3 DNA reads TGTGCCAGAAGGCAAGCTGACAGGGGCCCGAATACTGAAGCTTTCTTT.

The gene calls are TRBV6-5 and TRBJ1-1, with D perhaps matching TRBD1 (6 bases). Trimming stripped 6 bases from V and 0 bases from J, with 11 bases between. CDR1 is MNHEY, CDR2 SVGAGI, per germline. The CDR3 consists of 14 residues. CDR3 sequence (DNA): TGTGCCAGCAGCATTGACAGGATGAACACTGAAGCTTTCTTT. It specifies CASSIDRMNTEAFF.

This clone was counted a few times. This chain connects TRBV5-4 to TRBJ2-2, with D possibly TRBD2 on 6 matching bases. Deletions cut 3 bases from V and 4 bases from J, with 16 bases between. The CDR3 totals 16 residues. CDR1 and CDR2 (germline): SGHNT, YYREEE (reference sequence). CDR3: CASSSVVDGGTGELFF. DNA for the CDR3: TGTGCCAGCAGCTCCGTCGTGGACGGGGGCACCGGGGAGCTGTTTTTT.

V is TRBV6-1 and J is TRBJ1-1; tentative D call: TRBD1 (5 bases). The CDR3 contains 15 residues. V lost 7 bases, J lost 2 bases, and 17 bases lay in between. Germline values: CDR1 MNHNS, CDR2 SASEGT. DNA of the CDR3: TGTGCCAGCACATTTAGGGAGGGGACTAACACTGAAGCTTTCTTT. The encoded protein is CASTFREGTNTEAFF.

The rearrangement joins TRBV19 to TRBJ1-1; tentative D call: TRBD1 (5 bases). V was trimmed by 2 bases and J by 3 bases, leaving 13 bases between them. The CDR3 is 15 amino acids. CDR1 is LNHDA, CDR2 SQIVND, per germline (reference sequence). The CDR3 bases are TGTGCCAGTAGTATACTCAGGGCTGGGGACACTGAAGCTTTCTTT. Amino acids: CASSILRAGDTEAFF.

The chain uses TRBV29-1 and TRBJ1-1, with D possibly TRBD1 on 5 matching bases. V was shortened by 7 bases and J by 5 bases, with 11 bases between the two germline ends. The germline V gene has CDR1 SQVTM and CDR2 ANQGSEA. This CDR3 comprises 11 residues. Written as DNA, the CDR3 is TGCAGCGCCGGTTCAGGGACTGAAGCTTTCTTT. Its translation: CSAGSGTEAFF.

This clone was detected only a few times. The V call is TRBV4-3, the J call TRBJ2-3; perhaps TRBD1 as D (5 bases). V shed 0 bases and J shed 4 bases, with 14 bases lying between them. CDR3 length: 16 residues. Germline V gene data show CDR1 as LGHNA and CDR2 as YSLEER. CDR3 nucleotides: TGCGCCAGCAGCCAAGATTTGGGGCAGGGCGCAGATACGCAGTATTTT. Amino acids: CASSQDLGQGADTQYF.

J is TRBJ2-7 and V is TRBV7-9; D is unresolved. V was clipped by 2 bases and J by 7 bases, with 9 bases between them. The CDR3 spans 12 residues. The germline CDR1 and CDR2 sequences are SEHNR and FQNEAQ (reference sequence). DNA of the CDR3: TGTGCCAGCAGCTTATTGCCTGCGGAGCAGTACTTC. It translates to CASSLLPAEQYF.

The DNA of the CDR3 is TGTGCCAGCAGCCCCGCGGGCAGGTCCCTATATGGCTACACCTTC. It encodes CASSPAGRSLYGYTF. The chain employs TRBV9 and TRBJ1-2; D gene ambiguous. Germline V CDR1 and CDR2: SGDLS, YYNGEE. The length of the CDR3 is 15 residues. The V end lost 4 bases, the J end lost 5 bases, and 18 bases lay between the germline ends.

This clone was observed once. The V gene is TRBV6-1, the J gene TRBJ2-1, with D perhaps matching TRBD2 (6 bases). Trimming stripped 4 bases from V and 7 bases from J, with 11 bases between. The CDR3 covers 13 residues. Germline V gene lookup returns CDR1 MNHNS and CDR2 SASEGT. The CDR3 region is CASSVGLANEQFF. CDR3 bases: TGTGCCAGCAGTGTAGGGCTAGCGAATGAGCAGTTCTTC.

The chain joins TRBV7-3 to TRBJ2-1, with TRBD1 as a possible D gene (6 bases). The CDR3 totals 15 residues. The V gene lost 5 bases and the J gene lost 4 bases, with 15 bases spanning the gap. Per the germline V gene, CDR1 is SGHTA and CDR2 is FQGTGA. DNA for the CDR3: TGTGCCAGCAGCCTGTCTAAGGGGGATTACAATGAGCAGTTCTTC. It translates to CASSLSKGDYNEQFF.